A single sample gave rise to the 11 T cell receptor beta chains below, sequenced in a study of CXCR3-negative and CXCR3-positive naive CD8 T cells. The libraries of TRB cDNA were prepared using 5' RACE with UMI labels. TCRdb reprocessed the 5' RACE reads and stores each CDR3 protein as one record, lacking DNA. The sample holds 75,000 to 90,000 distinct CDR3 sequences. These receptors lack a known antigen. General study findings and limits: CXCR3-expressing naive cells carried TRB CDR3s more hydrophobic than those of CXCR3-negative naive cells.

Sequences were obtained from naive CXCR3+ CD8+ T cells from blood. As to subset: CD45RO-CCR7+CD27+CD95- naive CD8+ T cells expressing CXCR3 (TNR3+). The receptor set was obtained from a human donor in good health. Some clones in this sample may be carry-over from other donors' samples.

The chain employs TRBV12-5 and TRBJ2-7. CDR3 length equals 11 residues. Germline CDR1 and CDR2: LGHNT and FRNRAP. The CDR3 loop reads CASGLGREQYF.

The CDR3 reads CASGSGGNQPQHF. V and J are TRBV6-5 and TRBJ1-5. This CDR3 comprises 13 residues. Germline CDR1 reads MNHEY; CDR2 reads SVGAGI.

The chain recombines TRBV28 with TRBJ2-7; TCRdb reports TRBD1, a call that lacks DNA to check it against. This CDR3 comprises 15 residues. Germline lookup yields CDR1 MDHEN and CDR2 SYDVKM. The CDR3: CASSVVRGSSYEQYF.

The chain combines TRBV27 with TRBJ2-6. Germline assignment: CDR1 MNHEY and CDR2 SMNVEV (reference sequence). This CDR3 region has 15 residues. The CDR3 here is CASTYKWSGANVLTF.

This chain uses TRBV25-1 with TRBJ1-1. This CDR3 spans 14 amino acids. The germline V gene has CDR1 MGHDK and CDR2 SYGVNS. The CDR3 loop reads CASSGGGLLSEAFF.

CDR3 in amino acids: CASSYRVAEAFF. This chain links TRBV6-5 with TRBJ1-1. The CDR3 has 12 residues. Germline V lookup: CDR1 MNHEY, CDR2 SVGAGI.

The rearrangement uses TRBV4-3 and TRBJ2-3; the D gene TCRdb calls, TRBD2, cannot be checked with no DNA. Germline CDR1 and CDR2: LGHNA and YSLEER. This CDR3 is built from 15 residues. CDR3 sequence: CASSQVGLFTDTQYF.

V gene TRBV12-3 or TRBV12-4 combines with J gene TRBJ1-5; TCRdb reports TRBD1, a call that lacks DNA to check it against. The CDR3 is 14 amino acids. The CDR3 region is CASSPDRGEQPQHF.

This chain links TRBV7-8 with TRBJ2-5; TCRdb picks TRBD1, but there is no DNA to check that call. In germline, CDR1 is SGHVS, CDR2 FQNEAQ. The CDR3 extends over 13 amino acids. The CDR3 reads CASSLGDGETQYF.

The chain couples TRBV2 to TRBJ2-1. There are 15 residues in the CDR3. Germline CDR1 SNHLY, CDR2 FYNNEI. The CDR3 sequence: CASRGTGSSYNEQFF.

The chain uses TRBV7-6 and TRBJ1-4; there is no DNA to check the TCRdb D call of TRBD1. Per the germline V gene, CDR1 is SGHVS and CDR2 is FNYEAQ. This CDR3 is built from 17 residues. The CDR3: CASSLLSRTGTNEKLFF.